The next 18 T cell receptor beta chains were all read from a single sample in a study of radiation and T cells in renal cell carcinoma. Sequencing used immunoSEQ multiplex PCR; TCRdb keeps in-frame clones, though not all of them. The sample carries about 140,000 clones, over 65% recorded once. Time point reported: baseline pretreatment blood. Treatment here: 15 Gy SBRT to primary tumor, nephrectomy 4 weeks later. The starting material was blood, obtained from a patient whose treatment included radiotherapy and nephrectomy. The receptors come from a woman aged 45-59 years with renal cell carcinoma.

The chain uses TRBV7-7 and TRBJ2-5; D is ambiguous. The germline V gene has CDR1 SSHAT and CDR2 FNYEAQ (reference sequence). The CDR3 runs 13 residues. V lost 1 base and J lost 2, with 5 bases in between. CDR3 residues: CASSLGRQETQYF. Here the CDR3 DNA reads TGTGCCAGCAGCTTAGGCAGGCAAGAGACCCAGTACTTC.

The gene calls are TRBV7-2 and TRBJ1-2; 7 bases are a match to TRBD1. The length of the CDR3 is 15 residues. Germline assignment: CDR1 SGHTA and CDR2 FQGNSA. Trimming removed 4 bases from V and 2 bases from J; junction bases left unmatched: 7. The DNA for the CDR3 is TGTGCCAGCAGCTACGACAGGGACCTAAACTATGGCTACACCTTC. Translation: CASSYDRDLNYGYTF.

This clone was seen a handful of times. This sequence joins TRBV7-9 and TRBJ1-3; TRBD1 aligns across 9 bases. This CDR3 has 19 residues. Germline V gene sequence: CDR1 SEHNR, CDR2 FQNEAQ (reference sequence). V was clipped by 5 bases and J by 0 bases; unmatched bases: 14. CDR3 DNA: TGTGCCAGCAGCCTAAGGGGCGGGACAGGGATCTCCTCTGGAAACACCATATATTTT. This codes for CASSLRGGTGISSGNTIYF.

The rearrangement uses TRBV7-2 and TRBJ1-2; D unclear. With 1 base removed from V and 4 bases from J, the gap between germline ends came to 13 bases. This CDR3 comprises 15 residues. Germline V CDR1 and CDR2: SGHTA, FQGNSA. CDR3 region: CASSLEGRNLYGYTF. In DNA, the CDR3 is TGTGCCAGCAGCTTAGAGGGCAGGAATCTCTATGGCTACACCTTC.

V is TRBV29-1 and J is TRBJ1-1; 10 bases are shared with TRBD1. J was trimmed by 4 bases and V by 4 bases; bases with no gene match: 6. The CDR3 runs 14 residues. CDR1 and CDR2 from the germline V gene are SQVTM and ANQGSEA. DNA of the CDR3: TGCAGCGTTGGGACAGGGGGTCGGGGCACTGAAGCTTTCTTT. It translates to CSVGTGGRGTEAFF.

The chain combines TRBV5-4 with TRBJ2-7, with D perhaps assigned TRBD1 or TRBD2 (5 bases each). Per the germline V gene, CDR1 is SGHNT and CDR2 is YYREEE (reference sequence). V lost 0 bases and J lost 5, with 15 bases in between. The CDR3 covers 15 residues. CDR3 in amino acids: CASSLAQQGPNEQYF. The CDR3 coding sequence is TGTGCCAGCAGCTTGGCTCAGCAGGGACCAAACGAGCAGTACTTC. The complete variable domain, with remaining parts taken from reference TRBV5-4 and TRBJ2-7, reads ETGVTQSPTHLIKTRGQQVTLRCSSQSGHNTVSWYQQALGQGPQFIFQYYREEENGRGNFPPRFSGLQFPNYSSELNVNALELDDSALYLCASSLAQQGPNEQYFGPGTRLTVT.

The chain joins TRBV6-1 to TRBJ1-2, with D uncertain. From germline, CDR1 is MNHNS and CDR2 SASEGT. Trimming removed 3 bases at V and 3 bases at J, with 5 bases between. CDR3 length equals 12 residues. CDR3 nucleotide sequence: TGTGCCAGCAGTGACAGGCACTATGGCTACACCTTC. It specifies CASSDRHYGYTF.

CDR3 coding DNA: TGTGCCAGCAGCTTAAGCGGGTCCCCAGATACGCAGTATTTT. Its protein product is CASSLSGSPDTQYF. The chain carries TRBV7-3 and TRBJ2-3; the D gene is possibly TRBD2 (5 bases). CDR1 is SGHTA, CDR2 FQGTGA, per germline. There are 14 residues in the CDR3. Between the trimmed V and J ends, which lost 1 base and 4 bases, there was a span of 9 bases.

The chain recombines TRBV30 with TRBJ2-2; no clear D. V was cut by 4 bases and J by 0 bases, with 6 bases left in between. This CDR3 comprises 13 residues. The germline V gene encodes CDR1 GTSNPN and CDR2 SVGIG (reference sequence). The CDR3 DNA is TGTGCCTGGAAGTTCGCGAACACCGGGGAGCTGTTTTTT. This gives the protein CAWKFANTGELFF.

In the case of this clone: Other nucleotide sequences from this sample produce the same CDR3. The rearrangement links TRBV30 to TRBJ1-5; tentatively, D is TRBD1 (5 bases). The CDR3 has 13 amino acids. The ends were cut back, 0 bases at V and 4 bases at J, with 7 bases in the middle. Per the germline V gene, CDR1 is GTSNPN and CDR2 is SVGIG (reference sequence). CDR3 nucleotide sequence: TGTGCCTGGAGTGTACGGGGGAATCAGCCCCAGCATTTT. Protein product: CAWSVRGNQPQHF.

The chain recombines TRBV7-6 with TRBJ1-4; possible D gene TRBD1, 5 bases. Trimming stripped 1 base from V and 5 bases from J, with 17 bases between. Germline V gene sequence: CDR1 SGHVS, CDR2 FNYEAQ. The CDR3 contains 17 residues. The CDR3 DNA reads TGTGCCAGCAGCTTAGTGTCAGGGCCTACCTCCAATGAAAAACTGTTTTTT. Translating gives CASSLVSGPTSNEKLFF.

The chain combines TRBV7-2 with TRBJ2-7; D is undetermined. Germline V gene lookup returns CDR1 SGHTA and CDR2 FQGNSA. V dropped 2 bases and J dropped 2 bases, with 7 bases sitting between them. The CDR3 has 13 residues. Here the CDR3 DNA reads TGTGCCAGCAGCTTATACAGTGCCTACGAGCAGTACTTC. Amino acids: CASSLYSAYEQYF. The full variable domain, with the rest looked up from reference TRBV7-2 and TRBJ2-7, is GAGVSQSPSNKVTEKGKDVELRCDPISGHTALYWYRQSLGQGLEFLIYFQGNSAPDKSGLPSDRFSAERTGGSVSTLTIQRTQQEDSAVYLCASSLYSAYEQYFGPGTRLTVT.

The sample holds a few counts of this clone. V gene TRBV5-1 combines with J gene TRBJ1-2; 7 nucleotides line up with TRBD1. Germline loops: CDR1 SGHRS, CDR2 YFSETQ. The J segment lost 3 bases and the V segment lost 4 bases, leaving 9 bases of the junction unmatched. The CDR3 spans 15 residues. Here the CDR3 reads CASSATGTVDYGYTF. The CDR3 region has the DNA TGCGCCAGCAGCGCGACCGGGACAGTAGACTATGGCTACACCTTC. Full variable domain (outside the CDR3, taken from reference TRBV5-1 and TRBJ1-2): KAGVTQTPRYLIKTRGQQVTLSCSPISGHRSVSWYQQTPGQGLQFLFEYFSETQRNKGNFPGRFSGRQFSNSRSEMNVSTLELGDSALYLCASSATGTVDYGYTFGSGTRLTVV.

J is TRBJ2-1 and V is TRBV2; weak D call: TRBD2 (6 bases). This CDR3 comprises 15 residues. CDR1 and CDR2 from the germline V gene are SNHLY and FYNNEI. Trimming shortened V by 9 bases and J by 8 bases, and 23 bases separated the two germline ends. DNA of the CDR3: TGTGCCAGGGGGAAACCTGGACTATCGGGGGATGAGCAGTTCTTC. Amino acids: CARGKPGLSGDEQFF.

This clone was counted a single time. The chain has TRBV7-6 and TRBJ2-1, with TRBD2 as a possible D gene (6 bases). Germline CDR1 is SGHVS and CDR2 is FNYEAQ. CDR3 length: 15 residues. The V end was cut by 5 bases, the J end by 5 bases, with 16 bases between. The CDR3: CASSLTGVGDNEQFF. The CDR3 nucleotides are TGTGCCAGCAGCCTAACGGGAGTAGGGGACAATGAGCAGTTCTTC.

The rearrangement joins TRBV2 to TRBJ1-5, with D hard to call. The CDR3 extends over 16 amino acids. Germline CDR1 reads SNHLY; CDR2 reads FYNNEI. V shed 2 bases and J shed 0 bases, with 11 bases lying between them. For the CDR3, the DNA is TGTGCCAGCAGTGAATCGTCGGGCAATAGCAATCAGCCCCAGCATTTT. Translated: CASSESSGNSNQPQHF.

The chain combines TRBV7-3 with TRBJ1-1; D unresolved. V was pared by 1 base and J by 0 bases, with 9 bases between. The germline CDR1 and CDR2 sequences are SGHTA and FQGTGA. The CDR3 loop spans 15 amino acids. CDR3 loop: CASSLMAGMNTEAFF. In DNA form, the CDR3 reads TGTGCCAGCAGCTTAATGGCGGGCATGAACACTGAAGCTTTCTTT.

V gene TRBV14 combines with J gene TRBJ1-6; a possible D gene is TRBD1 (6 bases). The CDR3 is made up of 13 amino acids. Trimming stripped 4 bases from V and 6 bases from J, with 7 bases between. From germline, CDR1 is SGHDN and CDR2 FVKESK. The CDR3 DNA follows: TGTGCCAGCAGCCGGGACACTAATTCACCCCTCCACTTT. Amino acid sequence: CASSRDTNSPLHF.